These T cell receptor beta chains were read from a single sample in a study of cytomegalovirus exposure and HLA in healthy donors. Produced via immunoSEQ multiplex PCR; TCRdb's table is partial and in-frame only. The repertoire includes 200,000 to 250,000 clones, about 83% of them detected once, and over 1% sits in the top ten. Material for sequencing was PBMCs. These receptors were collected from a human donor in good health. Both conserved end residues are part of each CDR3. A D gene is named only where the DNA matches it firmly. Size values are once, few and many counts, or a class for expanded clones, and some rows have none.

>TRBD2|TRBV28|TRBJ2-7|16|-
CASSLFGTSGIYEQYF
TGTGCCAGCAGTTTATTTGGGACTAGCGGGATCTACGAGCAGTACTTC
>TRBD2|TRBV9|TRBJ2-3|16|-
CASSVGGSGSENTQYF
TGTGCCAGCAGCGTAGGGGGTAGCGGGTCTGAAAATACGCAGTATTTT
>TRBD1|TRBV7-9|TRBJ2-1|15|once
CASSPTGVLYNEQFF
TGTGCCAGCAGCCCGACAGGGGTTCTGTACAATGAGCAGTTCTTC
>-|TRBV6-6|TRBJ2-3|16|once
CASRGRQVLRTDTQYF
TGTGCCAGCAGGGGTAGACAGGTCCTTCGCACAGATACGCAGTATTTT
>TRBD2|TRBV4-3|TRBJ2-2|14|-
CASQAGLDPGELFF
TGCGCCAGCCAAGCGGGACTCGACCCAGGGGAGCTGTTTTTT
>-|TRBV7-8|TRBJ1-4|14|once
CASSLARQHEKLFF
TGTGCCAGCAGCTTAGCCAGGCAGCATGAAAAACTGTTTTTT
>TRBD1|TRBV5-1|TRBJ2-6|16|once
CASSLEGGAGANVLTF
TGCGCCAGCAGCTTGGAAGGGGGCGCTGGGGCCAACGTCCTGACTTTC
>-|TRBV30|TRBJ2-1|13|-
CAWSVVGGGEQFF
TGTGCCTGGAGTGTAGTGGGAGGGGGTGAGCAGTTCTTC
>TRBD2|TRBV27|TRBJ2-1|14|-
CASSLSRLANEQFF
TGTGCCAGCAGTTTATCGCGACTAGCCAATGAGCAGTTCTTC
>TRBD1|TRBV4-1|TRBJ1-1|16|few
CASSHYRGGRNTEAFF
TGCGCCAGCAGCCATTACAGGGGCGGTCGAAACACTGAAGCTTTCTTT
>-|TRBV15|TRBJ1-5|15|-
CATSRDQGERQPQHF
TGTGCCACCAGCAGAGATCAAGGGGAAAGGCAGCCCCAGCATTTT
>-|TRBV7-6|TRBJ2-5|15|-
CASSLSPGQQETQYF
TGTGCCAGCAGCTTAAGCCCCGGACAGCAAGAGACCCAGTACTTC
>-|TRBV7-9|TRBJ2-3|14|-
CASSLKGGPDTQYF
TGTGCCAGCAGCTTAAAAGGGGGTCCAGATACGCAGTATTTT
>TRBD2|TRBV7-8|TRBJ2-7|16|once
CASSPRTSGTAYEQYF
TGTGCCAGCAGCCCACGGACTAGCGGGACCGCCTACGAGCAGTACTTC
>TRBD1|TRBV28|TRBJ2-7|15|once
CASSLGTVLSYEQYF
TGTGCCAGCAGTTTAGGGACAGTCCTCTCCTACGAGCAGTACTTC
>TRBD2|TRBV18|TRBJ2-3|24|-
CASSRVRISLGAGGASGKTDTQYF
TGTGCCAGCTCACGGGTTCGAATATCCTTGGGGGCAGGAGGAGCTAGCGGGAAAACAGATACGCAGTATTTT
>TRBD2|TRBV9|TRBJ2-1|15|-
CASSVGGRPYNEQFF
TGTGCCAGCAGCGTAGGCGGGAGGCCCTACAATGAGCAGTTCTTC
>TRBD2|TRBV5-1|TRBJ2-3|17|-
CASSLGTSGSGTDTQYF
TGCGCCAGCAGCTTGGGGACTAGCGGGAGTGGCACAGATACGCAGTATTTT
>TRBD1|TRBV2|TRBJ1-6|15|once
CASSEVRQGGSPLHF
TGTGCCAGCAGTGAAGTTCGACAGGGCGGTTCACCCCTCCACTTT
>TRBD2|TRBV11-2|TRBJ2-3|16|-
CASSPLSGRRTDTQYF
TGTGCCAGCAGCCCCCTTAGCGGGAGACGCACAGATACGCAGTATTTT
>-|TRBV7-9|TRBJ2-7|12|-
CSGGQSSYEQYF
TGTTCCGGGGGACAGTCTTCCTACGAGCAGTACTTC
>-|TRBV5-1|TRBJ2-3|16|-
CASSFGREHSTDTQYF
TGCGCCAGCAGCTTTGGGCGGGAACATAGCACAGATACGCAGTATTTT
>TRBD2|TRBV4-3|TRBJ2-1|17|-
CASSQIPGLAGVVEQFF
TGCGCCAGCAGCCAAATCCCCGGACTAGCGGGGGTCGTTGAGCAGTTCTTC
>TRBD2|TRBV10-2|TRBJ2-2|14|-
CASRSGTNTGELFF
TGCGCCAGCAGGAGCGGGACGAACACCGGGGAGCTGTTTTTT
>-|TRBV25-1|TRBJ2-7|14|once
CASSGGHPTYEQYF
TGTGCCAGCAGTGGGGGACATCCGACTTACGAGCAGTACTTC
>TRBD2|TRBV7-9|TRBJ2-1|13|-
CASSSPGGSEQFF
TGTGCCAGCAGCTCCCCGGGGGGGAGTGAGCAGTTCTTC
>-|TRBV28|TRBJ2-5|16|-
CASSQTETNLQETQYF
TGTGCCAGCAGCCAAACAGAAACCAATCTACAAGAGACCCAGTACTTC
>TRBD2|TRBV25-1|TRBJ2-7|16|-
CASRSDSAGGNLQQYF
TGTGCCAGCAGGAGTGATTCAGCGGGAGGGAACCTTCAGCAGTACTTC
>TRBD1|TRBV18|TRBJ1-5|15|-
CASSLGTGPNQPQHF
TGTGCCAGCTCACTTGGGACAGGGCCCAATCAGCCCCAGCATTTT
>TRBD1|TRBV28|TRBJ2-5|17|once
CASSSYRTGPEQETQYF
TGTGCCAGCAGTTCCTATCGGACAGGCCCAGAGCAAGAGACCCAGTACTTC
>TRBD2|TRBV27|TRBJ2-1|14|-
CASSWGGSSGEQFF
TGTGCCAGCAGTTGGGGCGGGAGTTCCGGTGAGCAGTTCTTC
>TRBD1|TRBV7-6|TRBJ2-7|15|-
CASSFRTGPSYEQYF
TGTGCCAGCAGCTTCCGGACAGGGCCTTCCTACGAGCAGTACTTC
>-|TRBV7-8|TRBJ2-5|12|-
CASSLSSETQYF
TGTGCCAGCAGCTTGAGTTCAGAGACCCAGTACTTC
>-|TRBV18|TRBJ1-1|15|-
CASSPRIIGDTEAFF
TGTGCCAGCTCACCAAGGATTATAGGGGACACTGAAGCTTTCTTT
>-|TRBV11-2|TRBJ2-5|15|-
CASSWGDSAQETQYF
TGTGCCAGCAGCTGGGGGGACAGCGCACAAGAGACCCAGTACTTC
>-|TRBV10-3|TRBJ2-5|15|-
CAISPRQGPAETQYF
TGTGCCATCAGTCCCCGGCAGGGGCCTGCTGAGACCCAGTACTTC
>-|TRBV4-1|TRBJ2-5|13|-
CASSQDLSVTQYF
TGCGCCAGCAGCCAAGACCTCTCTGTGACCCAGTACTTC
>-|TRBV15|TRBJ2-2|16|-
CATSRVPDTNTGELFF
TGTGCCACCAGCAGAGTCCCAGACACGAACACCGGGGAGCTGTTTTTT
>-|TRBV6-5|TRBJ1-2|13|-
CASSLGTHYGYTF
TGTGCCAGCAGTCTCGGGACACACTATGGCTACACCTTC
>-|TRBV18|TRBJ1-2|13|-
CASSPAENYGYTF
TGTGCCAGCTCACCGGCGGAGAACTATGGCTACACCTTC
>TRBD2|TRBV6-4|TRBJ2-5|14|-
CASNSGTSRAAQYF
TGTGCCAGCAATTCCGGGACTAGCCGCGCGGCCCAGTACTTC
>TRBD2|TRBV7-6|TRBJ2-7|15|-
CASSSLAGGSHEQYF
TGTGCCAGCAGTTCACTAGCGGGAGGTTCCCACGAGCAGTACTTC
>TRBD2|TRBV5-1|TRBJ2-2|13|few
CASSPTSAGELFF
TGCGCCAGCAGCCCAACTAGCGCCGGGGAGCTGTTTTTT
>TRBD2|TRBV6-5|TRBJ2-7|15|-
CASSGRVGQSYEQYF
TGTGCCAGCAGTGGGAGGGTCGGACAATCCTACGAGCAGTACTTC
>-|TRBV5-3|TRBJ1-2|16|-
CARSLAALGGLDGYTF
TGTGCCAGAAGCTTGGCTGCGTTGGGGGGGTTGGATGGCTACACCTTC